Below, 30 T cell receptor beta chains from the same sample are listed, as sequenced in a study of blood T cell repertoires in COVID-19 (dated by TCRdb to 2019 to 2021). The method was the immunoSEQ multiplex PCR assay. This immuneACCESS table, as held by TCRdb, lists in-frame sequences with V and J called but not all clones. Of the missing ones, under half trace to an unresolved V gene in checked studies; the others have no known cause. Present in this sample are about 440,000 clones, about 85% of which were seen just once. The top ten hold about 2.1% of the sample. Sequenced material: PBMCs or T cells enriched from blood (not recorded which). The receptors come from a woman under 30 with acute COVID-19.

The rearrangement uses TRBV7-2 and TRBJ1-2; 9 positions match TRBD1. The CDR3 has 14 residues. CDR1 and CDR2 (germline): SGHTA, FQGNSA. The V segment lost 2 bases and the J segment 8 bases; nucleotides outside the gene matches: 6. The CDR3 bases are TGTGCCAGCAGCTTACCCGGGACAGGGTGGGGCTACACCTTC. The encoded protein is CASSLPGTGWGYTF. Using reference TRBV7-2 and TRBJ1-2 for the parts outside the CDR3, the full variable domain is GAGVSQSPSNKVTEKGKDVELRCDPISGHTALYWYRQSLGQGLEFLIYFQGNSAPDKSGLPSDRFSAERTGGSVSTLTIQRTQQEDSAVYLCASSLPGTGWGYTFGSGTRLTVV.

V usage is TRBV9 and J usage is TRBJ2-5; 12 nucleotides line up with TRBD2. The V gene end was trimmed by 4 bases and the J gene end by 5 bases; junction bases not matched to a gene: 9. CDR1 SGDLS and CDR2 YYNGEE come from the germline V gene. The CDR3 covers 16 residues. The chain's CDR3 is CASSLPSGGAGETQYF. CDR3 coding DNA: TGTGCCAGCAGCTTGCCTAGCGGGGGGGCCGGGGAGACCCAGTACTTC. The variable domain in full, with the rest retrieved from reference TRBV9 and TRBJ2-5, is DSGVTQTPKHLITATGQRVTLRCSPRSGDLSVYWYQQSLDQGLQFLIQYYNGEERAKGNILERFSAQQFPDLHSELNLSSLELGDSALYFCASSLPSGGAGETQYFGPGTRLLVL.

The CDR3 nucleotides are TGTGCCAGCAGCTTATGGAGGGCGGAAGCTTTCTTT. This codes for CASSLWRAEAFF. V and J are TRBV7-2 and TRBJ1-1; D remains unclear. The CDR3 contains 12 residues. V gave up 2 bases and J gave up 8 bases, with 9 bases separating them. The V gene's germline CDR1 is SGHTA and CDR2 FQGNSA.

This clone was observed once. This chain links TRBV5-1 with TRBJ1-5; 7 nucleotides align to TRBD1. Trimming at V came to 6 bases and at J to 4 bases, leaving 10 bases not matched to a gene. Germline V gives CDR1 SGHRS, CDR2 YFSETQ. The CDR3 is 15 amino acids. The CDR3 sequence is CASKPTTGPNQPQHF. CDR3 sequence (DNA): TGCGCCAGCAAACCGACGACAGGGCCAAATCAGCCCCAGCATTTT.

The chain combines TRBV10-3 with TRBJ2-3; TRBD2 matches 11 bases. The germline V gene has CDR1 ENHRY and CDR2 SYGVKD. After removal of 3 bases from V and 0 bases from J, the junction contained 8 bases not matched to a gene. The CDR3 totals 18 residues. The CDR3 sequence is CAISEGSSGRWSTDTQYF. For the CDR3, the DNA is TGTGCCATCAGTGAAGGGTCTAGCGGGAGGTGGAGCACAGATACGCAGTATTTT.

The chain carries TRBV19 and TRBJ1-3, with 8 nucleotides matching TRBD1. CDR3 length: 13 amino acids. V shed 7 bases, J shed 4 bases, and the junction held 3 bases outside the gene matches. Germline V gene data show CDR1 as LNHDA and CDR2 as SQIVND (reference sequence). The CDR3 here is CASTDRVGNTIYF. CDR3 nucleotide sequence: TGTGCCAGTACGGACAGGGTGGGAAACACCATATATTTT.

The V and J genes are TRBV24-1 and TRBJ1-1; 10 bases are shared with TRBD1. The V and J ends lost 9 bases and 4 bases, in that order; junction bases with no gene match: 10. This CDR3 has 15 residues. Germline CDR1 is KGHDR and CDR2 is SFDVKD. Written as DNA, the CDR3 is TGTGCCACCTCTAGACAGGGGGCGTTGGGCACTGAAGCTTTCTTT. Translating it yields CATSRQGALGTEAFF.

This chain uses TRBV6-5 with TRBJ1-3; D may be TRBD1 (5 bases). This CDR3 is built from 16 residues. Germline values: CDR1 MNHEY, CDR2 SVGAGI. V was trimmed by 0 bases and J by 0 bases, leaving 9 bases between them. The CDR3 loop is CASSYSTDSSGNTIYF. The DNA for the CDR3 is TGTGCCAGCAGTTACTCTACCGACAGCTCTGGAAACACCATATATTTT.

This clone was counted once. The rearrangement joins TRBV30 to TRBJ2-7, with D uncertain. Germline CDR1 is GTSNPN and CDR2 is SVGIG (reference sequence). The V and J ends lost 2 bases and 3 bases respectively, with 5 bases between them. The CDR3 spans 11 residues. Here the CDR3 DNA reads TGTGCCTGGAGTCCCATCTACGAGCAGTACTTC. This translates into CAWSPIYEQYF.

The chain links TRBV19 to TRBJ2-1, with 8 bases lining up with TRBD1. Germline loops: CDR1 LNHDA, CDR2 SQIVND (reference sequence). This CDR3 has 16 residues. Germline trimming cut 0 bases from V and 4 bases from J; bases unmatched to any gene: 5. The CDR3 reads CASSIDMRQGYNEQFF. The CDR3 DNA sequence: TGTGCCAGTAGTATAGATATGCGACAGGGGTACAATGAGCAGTTCTTC.

The V call is TRBV6-6, the J call TRBJ2-5; D is possibly TRBD1 (5 bases). Trimming removed 6 bases from V and 3 bases from J, with 8 bases in between. This CDR3 comprises 12 residues. The V gene's germline CDR1 is MNHNY and CDR2 SVGAGI (reference sequence). CDR3: CASRKGEETQYF. The CDR3 DNA is TGTGCCAGCAGAAAAGGGGAAGAGACCCAGTACTTC.

This chain uses TRBV7-2 with TRBJ2-1; tentatively, D is TRBD1 (5 bases). This CDR3 spans 15 amino acids. The germline V gene has CDR1 SGHTA and CDR2 FQGNSA. V was clipped by 1 base and J by 4 bases, with 11 bases between them. CDR3 DNA: TGTGCCAGCAGCTTAGGGGTAGGGGTATACAATGAGCAGTTCTTC. Its translation: CASSLGVGVYNEQFF.

The chain combines TRBV12-3 or TRBV12-4 with TRBJ1-2; 8 nucleotides align to TRBD1. J was trimmed by 6 bases and V by 9 bases; bases with no gene match: 9. This CDR3 is built from 13 residues. CDR3 sequence (DNA): TGTGCCAGTCCTGGACAGGGCGCTGATGGCTACACCTTC. Translated: CASPGQGADGYTF.

The CDR3 DNA is TGTGCCAGCAGCCGAGGTGCGGGCAATCAGCCCCAGCATTTT. It codes for CASSRGAGNQPQHF. V usage is TRBV3-1 (or the pseudogene TRBV3-2) and J usage is TRBJ1-5; no clear D. The CDR3 totals 14 residues. V was pared by 4 bases and J by 2 bases, with 9 bases between. The germline V gene has CDR1 LGHDT and CDR2 YNNKEL (reference sequence).

The count of this clone is one. The chain employs TRBV7-3 and TRBJ2-1; a weak D match, TRBD1 (5 bases). The CDR3 length is 15 residues. The ends were cut back, 2 bases at V and 3 bases at J, with 11 bases in the middle. Germline CDR1 SGHTA, CDR2 FQGTGA. The CDR3 protein is CASSLQGLDYNEQFF. The CDR3 DNA is TGTGCCAGCAGCTTACAGGGTCTGGACTACAATGAGCAGTTCTTC.

This clone was seen a single time. V and J are TRBV6-5 and TRBJ1-2, with a possible D match to TRBD1 (5 bases). CDR3 length: 12 amino acids. Germline CDR1 MNHEY, CDR2 SVGAGI. The germline V and J ends were trimmed by 9 bases and 2 bases, with 10 bases remaining between them. This CDR3 reads CASREGNYGYTF. The CDR3 DNA reads TGTGCCAGTCGGGAGGGGAACTATGGCTACACCTTC.

This clone was recorded only once. This chain joins TRBV2 and TRBJ1-2; D uncertain. Between the trimmed V and J ends, which lost 5 bases and 7 bases, there was a span of 11 bases. Germline CDR1 SNHLY, CDR2 FYNNEI. The CDR3 has 12 residues. The CDR3 DNA follows: TGTGCCAGCAGTACCAAGCAAAGTGGCTACACCTTC. This sequence encodes CASSTKQSGYTF.

V is TRBV11-2 and J is TRBJ2-7, with D possibly TRBD2 on 6 matching bases. The CDR3 covers 13 residues. Germline V lookup: CDR1 SGHAT, CDR2 FQNNGV. Trimming pared 5 bases from V and 7 bases from J, leaving 15 bases between. The CDR3 coding sequence is TGTGCCAGCAGCGGAACCACGGGGAGGGAGCAGTACTTC. Residues: CASSGTTGREQYF.

The V and J genes are TRBV18 and TRBJ1-2; D gene uncertain. Germline CDR1 reads KGHSH; CDR2 reads LQKENI. V was cut by 4 bases and J by 6 bases, with 18 bases left in between. This CDR3 comprises 15 residues. The CDR3 bases are TGTGCCAGCTCACTTAGCATAGAGGGCGAGAATGGCTACACCTTC. This encodes CASSLSIEGENGYTF.

CDR3 sequence: CASSSPLGRPEQFF. CDR3 sequence (DNA): TGTGCCAGCAGCTCACCGTTGGGGCGCCCCGAGCAGTTCTTC. This sequence joins TRBV7-8 and TRBJ2-1; weak D call: TRBD1 (5 bases). The CDR3 covers 14 residues. The V end lost 4 bases, the J end lost 10 bases, and 17 bases lay between the germline ends. Germline V gives CDR1 SGHVS, CDR2 FQNEAQ.

The rearrangement joins TRBV12-3 or TRBV12-4 to TRBJ2-7; 7 positions match TRBD1. V lost 6 bases, J lost 13 bases, and 12 bases stayed unmatched. The CDR3 is 12 amino acids. Here the CDR3 DNA reads TGTGCCAGCAGCGGAACCGGGACAGTGGCATACTTC. Its translation is CASSGTGTVAYF.

This clone appeared many times. The rearrangement uses TRBV9 and TRBJ1-4; 7 bases are a match to TRBD1. With V trimmed by 0 bases and J by 10 bases, 12 bases remained unmatched. The CDR3 spans 16 residues. Germline V CDR1 and CDR2: SGDLS, YYNGEE. The DNA of the CDR3 is TGTGCCAGCAGCGTAGCTTCGGGGACAGACTTTGGAAAACTGTTTTTT. Protein product: CASSVASGTDFGKLFF.

This chain joins TRBV6-5 and TRBJ2-3; D not resolved. The germline V gene has CDR1 MNHEY and CDR2 SVGAGI. V lost 2 bases to trimming and J lost 4 bases, with 4 bases between them. The CDR3 has 12 residues. The CDR3 DNA reads TGTGCCAGCAGTTACGGCTCAGATACGCAGTATTTT. It encodes CASSYGSDTQYF.

The gene calls are TRBV5-5 and TRBJ1-5; tentatively, D is TRBD1 (6 bases). Germline CDR1 reads SGHKS; CDR2 reads YYEKEE (reference sequence). The CDR3 runs to 16 residues. The ends were cut back, 0 bases at V and 2 bases at J, with 12 bases in the middle. The CDR3 nucleotides are TGTGCCAGCAGCTTGGCCGGGGGGGCGGGCAATCAGCCCCAGCATTTT. Translated, it gives CASSLAGGAGNQPQHF.

The rearrangement uses TRBV11-2 and TRBJ1-5, with D unclear. CDR3 size: 14 residues. Germline-derived CDR1 and CDR2 are SGHAT and FQNNGV. V gave up 0 bases and J gave up 4 bases, with 7 bases separating them. The CDR3: CASSLDLSNQPQHF. CDR3 nucleotide sequence: TGTGCCAGCAGCTTAGATCTGAGTAATCAGCCCCAGCATTTT. The complete variable domain, with remaining parts taken from reference TRBV11-2 and TRBJ1-5, reads EAGVAQSPRYKIIEKRQSVAFWCNPISGHATLYWYQQILGQGPKLLIQFQNNGVVDDSQLPKDRFSAERLKGVDSTLKIQPAKLEDSAVYLCASSLDLSNQPQHFGDGTRLSIL.

This clone has only a few counts. At the DNA level, this CDR3 is encoded by other sequences in the same sample as well. The chain recombines TRBV6-5 with TRBJ1-5; perhaps TRBD1 as D (6 bases). Germline loops: CDR1 MNHEY, CDR2 SVGAGI. The CDR3 length is 14 residues. Between the trimmed V and J ends, which lost 3 bases and 1 base, there was a span of 7 bases. The DNA of the CDR3 is TGTGCCAGCAGTTATGGGGGCAGCAATCAGCCCCAGCATTTT. Encoded protein: CASSYGGSNQPQHF.

The V gene is TRBV10-3, the J gene TRBJ2-3; D perhaps matches TRBD2 (6 bases). CDR1 and CDR2 (germline): ENHRY, SYGVKD. This CDR3 has 14 residues. V was pared by 0 bases and J by 4 bases, with 8 bases between. CDR3: CAISESTGADTQYF. The CDR3 bases are TGTGCCATCAGTGAGTCGACGGGGGCAGATACGCAGTATTTT.

The chain employs TRBV27 and TRBJ1-2, with 8 bases fitting TRBD1. Germline V CDR1 and CDR2: MNHEY, SMNVEV (reference sequence). V lost 4 bases to trimming and J lost 4 bases; unmatched junction nucleotides: 8. The CDR3 length is 15 residues. The CDR3: CASSSRQGISYGYTF. CDR3 bases: TGTGCCAGCAGTTCCCGACAGGGGATCAGCTATGGCTACACCTTC.

This clone was found once. The V call is TRBV11-2, the J call TRBJ1-2; 8 bases are shared with TRBD1. The germline V gene has CDR1 SGHAT and CDR2 FQNNGV. The V and J ends lost 5 bases and 8 bases, in that order; junction bases with no gene match: 7. The CDR3 runs to 13 residues. The CDR3 is CASSPTGGRGYTF. The CDR3 DNA follows: TGTGCCAGCAGCCCAACAGGGGGAAGAGGCTACACCTTC. The full variable domain, in which reference TRBV11-2 and TRBJ1-2 provide the parts outside the CDR3, is EAGVAQSPRYKIIEKRQSVAFWCNPISGHATLYWYQQILGQGPKLLIQFQNNGVVDDSQLPKDRFSAERLKGVDSTLKIQPAKLEDSAVYLCASSPTGGRGYTFGSGTRLTVV.

This chain connects TRBV4-3 to TRBJ2-7; D is possibly TRBD2 (6 bases). The germline gives CDR1 LGHNA, CDR2 YSLEER. V was shortened by 1 base and J by 3 bases, with 10 bases between the two germline ends. The CDR3 has 14 residues. This chain's CDR3 is CASSQVRLVYEQYF. The CDR3 bases are TGCGCCAGCAGCCAAGTCCGACTAGTCTACGAGCAGTACTTC.